Below are 15 T cell receptor beta chains sequenced from a single sample in a study of cytomegalovirus exposure and HLA in healthy donors. The PCR was carried out with 60 Vbeta primers and 13 Jbeta primers. Measured with immunoSEQ multiplex PCR; TCRdb has only the in-frame clones, and not every one. The table records about 160,000 clones, 80% of them present only once. The source material was PBMCs. All receptors derive from a male donor in good health and CMV-seropositive.

The rearrangement uses TRBV27 and TRBJ1-5, with D possibly matching TRBD1 (6 bases). This CDR3 comprises 14 residues. Germline loops: CDR1 MNHEY, CDR2 SMNVEV (reference sequence). The V gene lost 3 bases and the J gene lost 5 bases, with 11 bases spanning the gap. Here the CDR3 reads CASSFTGTHQPQHF. The CDR3 nucleotides are TGTGCCAGCAGTTTTACAGGGACGCATCAGCCCCAGCATTTT.

V gene TRBV21-1 combines with J gene TRBJ1-1; TRBD1, the D gene given by the table, was not confirmed from the DNA. TRBV21-1 corresponds to a pseudogene. The CDR3 loop spans 17 amino acids. DNA of the CDR3: TGTGCCAGCAGCCAGACCCAGGGGCTCTGGCCGAACACTGAAGCTTTCTTT. It specifies CASSQTQGLWPNTEAFF.

The rearrangement joins TRBV9 to TRBJ2-3, with 12 bases fitting TRBD1. CDR1 is SGDLS and CDR2 is YYNGEE in the germline V gene. With V trimmed by 2 bases and J by 4 bases, 2 bases remained unmatched. This CDR3 is 15 amino acids long. CDR3 sequence: CASSVGTGGADTQYF. The CDR3 DNA sequence: TGTGCCAGCAGCGTGGGGACAGGGGGCGCAGATACGCAGTATTTT.

This chain uses TRBV19 with TRBJ1-2, with D maybe TRBD1 (6 bases). This CDR3 is built from 11 residues. The V and J ends lost 10 bases and 8 bases respectively, with 14 bases between them. CDR1 and CDR2 from the germline V gene are LNHDA and SQIVND (reference sequence). The CDR3 here is CATRGALGYTF. DNA for the CDR3: TGTGCCACTAGGGGGGCCCTCGGCTACACCTTC.

DNA for the CDR3: TGTGCCAGTAGTATAGACCGGACTACCCTAACCCAGTACTTC. Its protein product is CASSIDRTTLTQYF. This chain uses TRBV19 with TRBJ2-5; D is possibly TRBD2 (6 bases). CDR3 length: 14 amino acids. V shed 0 bases and J shed 8 bases, with 13 bases lying between them. Germline values: CDR1 LNHDA, CDR2 SQIVND (reference sequence).

This clone was recorded a few times. The chain carries TRBV27 and TRBJ1-6; 7 bases match TRBD1. CDR3 length: 14 amino acids. Germline CDR1 reads MNHEY; CDR2 reads SMNVEV (reference sequence). J was trimmed by 8 bases and V by 4 bases; bases with no gene match: 5. DNA for the CDR3: TGTGCCAGCAGTTACAGGGGTCAGGATTCACCCCTCCACTTT. Protein: CASSYRGQDSPLHF.

The chain employs TRBV27 and TRBJ2-1; 8 nucleotides line up with TRBD2. From germline, CDR1 is MNHEY and CDR2 SMNVEV (reference sequence). The CDR3 length is 16 residues. After removal of 4 bases from V and 3 bases from J, the junction contained 8 bases not matched to a gene. This CDR3 reads CASSSRTSLSYNEQFF. CDR3 DNA sequence: TGTGCCAGCAGTTCCCGGACTAGCCTTAGCTACAATGAGCAGTTCTTC.

This clone was seen only a few times. This rearrangement joins TRBV28 to TRBJ2-3; 7 nucleotides align to TRBD1. Germline CDR1 and CDR2: MDHEN and SYDVKM. There are 15 residues in the CDR3. Trimming removed 7 bases from V and 0 bases from J; junction bases left unmatched: 7. CDR3 bases: TGTGCCAGCATCCGGGACAGCTGGAGCACAGATACGCAGTATTTT. This gives the protein CASIRDSWSTDTQYF.

The V gene is TRBV7-6, the J gene TRBJ2-7; D may be TRBD2 (7 bases). Deletions cut 5 bases from V and 1 base from J, with 15 bases between. Germline V gene lookup returns CDR1 SGHVS and CDR2 FNYEAQ. The CDR3 has 15 residues. This CDR3 is CASSPTGGLSYEQYF. Written as DNA, the CDR3 is TGTGCCAGCAGCCCTACGGGGGGCCTATCCTACGAGCAGTACTTC.

The chain has TRBV2 and TRBJ1-1; tentatively, D is TRBD1 (6 bases). Germline V CDR1 and CDR2: SNHLY, FYNNEI. The CDR3 runs to 14 residues. The ends were cut back, 9 bases at V and 3 bases at J, with 17 bases in the middle. The CDR3 nucleotides read TGTGCCAGAGGTGGGGTCTCAGGGGACACTGAAGCTTTCTTT. As protein: CARGGVSGDTEAFF.

This clone was seen a handful of times. The chain combines TRBV5-5 with TRBJ2-3; the D is unclear. V lost 6 bases to trimming and J lost 9 bases, with 11 bases between them. This CDR3 region has 11 residues. In germline, CDR1 is SGHKS, CDR2 YYEKEE (reference sequence). CDR3 residues: CASIQALTQYF. CDR3 nucleotide sequence: TGTGCCAGCATTCAGGCCCTAACGCAGTATTTT.

The chain links TRBV7-8 to TRBJ2-3, with 7 bases that match TRBD2. Trimming cost V 11 bases and J 5 bases; bases outside gene matches: 1. The germline V gene has CDR1 SGHVS and CDR2 FQNEAQ. This CDR3 has 10 residues. The CDR3 nucleotides are TGTGCCGGGGGGGGAGATACGCAGTATTTT. Translating it yields CAGGGDTQYF.

This chain uses TRBV11-3 with TRBJ2-7, with D possibly being TRBD2 (5 bases). The germline V gene has CDR1 SGHNT and CDR2 YENEEA. Trimming shortened V by 5 bases and J by 5 bases, and 19 bases separated the two germline ends. The length of the CDR3 is 15 residues. CDR3 coding DNA: TGTGCCAGCAGCCGGAGACACGCGGACTCGAACGAGCAGTACTTC. Its translation is CASSRRHADSNEQYF.

This sequence joins TRBV7-9 and TRBJ2-7, with 9 bases identical to TRBD2. The V gene's germline CDR1 is SEHNR and CDR2 FQNEAQ (reference sequence). The CDR3 runs to 14 residues. Unmatched junction bases numbered 6, after V lost 2 bases and J lost 7 bases. Here the CDR3 DNA reads TGTGCCAGCAGCTTACGGGCGGGAGGGGGAGAGCAGTACTTC. The encoded protein is CASSLRAGGGEQYF.

The rearrangement joins TRBV7-9 to TRBJ2-7; 9 bases fit TRBD2. The CDR3 extends over 17 amino acids. Germline V CDR1 and CDR2: SEHNR, FQNEAQ (reference sequence). The V segment lost 1 base and the J segment 0 bases; nucleotides outside the gene matches: 7. Here the CDR3 reads CASSLGLREGSSYEQYF. Here the CDR3 DNA reads TGTGCCAGCAGCTTAGGTCTGCGGGAGGGAAGCTCCTACGAGCAGTACTTC.